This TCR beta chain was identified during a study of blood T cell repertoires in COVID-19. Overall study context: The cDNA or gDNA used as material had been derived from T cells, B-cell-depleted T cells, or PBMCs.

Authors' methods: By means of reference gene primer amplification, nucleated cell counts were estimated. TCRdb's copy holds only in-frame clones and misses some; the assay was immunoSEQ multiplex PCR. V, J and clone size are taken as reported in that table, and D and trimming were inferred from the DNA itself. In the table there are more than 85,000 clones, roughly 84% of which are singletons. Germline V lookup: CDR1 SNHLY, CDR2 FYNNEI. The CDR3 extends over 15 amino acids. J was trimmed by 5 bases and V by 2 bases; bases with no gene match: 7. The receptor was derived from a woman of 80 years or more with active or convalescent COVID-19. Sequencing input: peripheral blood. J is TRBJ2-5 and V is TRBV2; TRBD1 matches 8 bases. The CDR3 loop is CASSEPGGASETQYF. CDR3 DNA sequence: TGTGCCAGCAGTGAACCAGGGGGCGCATCTGAGACCCAGTACTTC.